This T cell receptor (beta chain) was captured in a study of blood T cell repertoires in COVID-19. TCRdb keeps only in-frame clones here, not all; method: immunoSEQ multiplex PCR. The sample consists of some 390,000 clones, around 87% of them appearing once. Germline V gene data show CDR1 as MGHRA and CDR2 as YSYEKL. V was cut by 0 bases and J by 4 bases, with 13 bases left in between. The CDR3 covers 16 residues. The chain has TRBV4-1 and TRBJ1-3, with D tentatively TRBD1 (6 bases). The sequence came from a woman aged 55-70 years with COVID-19, enrolled during active disease. The sample taken for sequencing was peripheral blood. CDR3 coding DNA: TGCGCCAGCAGCCAAGAAGGACAGAACTTCGGAAACACCATATATTTT. Its protein product is CASSQEGQNFGNTIYF.